This TCR beta chain was captured in a study of shared clonotypes between healthy human individuals. Study-level results: Clonotype sharing among donors was expected to depend on sequencing depth.

About this clone itself: Its antigen remains unidentified.

For every subset, genomic DNA was evenly distributed across several immunoSEQ plates. Some clones are missing from TCRdb's copy, which holds only in-frame ones; the method was immunoSEQ multiplex PCR. This sample has about 510,000 clones, with 79% found just once. Roughly 82 million PBMCs served as the genomic DNA source for unsorted samples. This CDR3 contains 14 residues. Trimming stripped 5 bases from V and 1 base from J, with 8 bases between. Per germline, CDR1 MDHEN and CDR2 SYDVKM. Material: PBMCs. The clonotype comes from a woman aged 40 to 50 in good health. Some clones in this sample may be carry-over from other donors' samples. V is TRBV28 and J is TRBJ2-2; D possibly corresponds to TRBD1 (6 bases). This CDR3 reads CASSNRVNTGELFF. The CDR3 DNA reads as TGTGCCAGCAGTAACAGGGTGAACACCGGGGAGCTGTTTTTT.